The 28 T cell receptor beta chains below were found in one sample sequenced in a study of Ad26.COV2.S vaccination and SARS-CoV-2 variants. The protocol was immunoSEQ multiplex PCR, while the TCRdb copy is restricted to in-frame clones and leaves out a portion. The sample consists of roughly 700,000 clones, 70% to 90% of them appearing once. Treatment noted: some 19 received Ad26.COV2.S at low or high dose, single or two shots; about 5 received placebo; per-sample allocation not given. Sampling happened 63 days after the first vaccine or placebo injection. The source was peripheral blood, collected in a trial of Ad26.COV2.S vaccine versus placebo. The receptors originated from a person between 18 and 59 years old who received the Ad26.COV2.S COVID-19 vaccine or a placebo.

Note on this clone: Different DNA sequences within this sample yield the same CDR3. The chain uses TRBV19 and TRBJ2-7; D is ambiguous. Germline assignment: CDR1 LNHDA and CDR2 SQIVND (reference sequence). Trimming cost V 5 bases and J 1 base, with 6 bases left between them. This CDR3 is 12 amino acids long. The CDR3 is CASSGGSYEQYF. The CDR3 nucleotides are TGTGCCAGTAGTGGCGGTTCCTACGAGCAGTACTTC. Together with reference TRBV19 and TRBJ2-7, the CDR3 gives the full variable domain: DGGITQSPKYLFRKEGQNVTLSCEQNLNHDAMYWYRQDPGQGLRLIYYSQIVNDFQKGDIAEGYSVSREKKESFPLTVTSAQKNPTAFYLCASSGGSYEQYFGPGTRLTVT.

The chain combines TRBV7-6 with TRBJ1-5; D might be TRBD1 (6 bases). The CDR3 runs to 14 residues. Trimming pared 4 bases from V and 5 bases from J, leaving 12 bases between. Germline V lookup: CDR1 SGHVS, CDR2 FNYEAQ. This CDR3 is CASSSQGGDQPQHF. The CDR3 nucleotides are TGTGCCAGCAGCTCCCAAGGGGGGGATCAGCCCCAGCATTTT. Supplemented by reference TRBV7-6 and TRBJ1-5, the full variable domain reads GAGVSQSPRYKVTKRGQDVALRCDPISGHVSLYWYRQALGQGPEFLTYFNYEAQQDKSGLPNDRFSAERPEGSISTLTIQRTEQRDSAMYRCASSSQGGDQPQHFGDGTRLSIL.

The chain carries TRBV3-1 (or the pseudogene TRBV3-2) and TRBJ1-4, with D unclear. CDR3 size: 11 residues. Germline values: CDR1 LGHDT, CDR2 YNNKEL (reference sequence). V was shortened by 2 bases and J by 8 bases, with 3 bases between the two germline ends. The CDR3 reads CASSQREKLFF. The CDR3 bases are TGTGCCAGCAGCCAAAGAGAAAAACTGTTTTTT.

This clone was detected only a few times. Other DNA sequences in this sample translate to the same CDR3. This chain links TRBV5-1 with TRBJ2-7; no reliable D call. Trimming shortened V by 0 bases and J by 4 bases, and 11 bases separated the two germline ends. Germline V gives CDR1 SGHRS, CDR2 YFSETQ. The CDR3 is 14 residues long. The CDR3 spells CASSLVALSYEQYF. The CDR3, as DNA: TGCGCCAGCAGCTTGGTGGCTTTAAGTTACGAGCAGTACTTC.

The chain combines TRBV5-4 with TRBJ1-6; weak D call: TRBD1 (6 bases). The V gene's germline CDR1 is SGHNT and CDR2 YYREEE (reference sequence). The CDR3 spans 15 residues. Trimming stripped 0 bases from V and 10 bases from J, with 14 bases between. The CDR3 spells CASSLGGGPISPLHF. CDR3 coding DNA: TGTGCCAGCAGCTTGGGAGGGGGGCCCATATCACCCCTCCACTTT.

This clone is a singleton in its sample. The V and J genes are TRBV12-3 or TRBV12-4 and TRBJ2-7; the D is unclear. V was cut by 2 bases and J by 1 base, with 3 bases left in between. The CDR3 has 12 amino acids. The CDR3 DNA is TGTGCCAGCAGTTTACAATCCTACGAGCAGTACTTC. Translation: CASSLQSYEQYF.

This clone was observed a few times. The gene calls are TRBV6-5 and TRBJ2-7; possible D gene TRBD1, 6 bases. The ends were cut back, 5 bases at V and 5 bases at J, with 16 bases in the middle. Germline loops: CDR1 MNHEY, CDR2 SVGAGI. The CDR3 has 14 residues. Here the CDR3 DNA reads TGTGCCAGCAGTAATCCAGGGGCATCGGACGAGCAGTACTTC. Translated: CASSNPGASDEQYF.

The chain joins TRBV19 to TRBJ2-5; TRBD2 might be the D (5 bases). Germline V gene lookup returns CDR1 LNHDA and CDR2 SQIVND (reference sequence). V was trimmed by 2 bases and J by 5 bases, leaving 18 bases between them. This CDR3 spans 16 amino acids. CDR3 region: CASSINPSDSRETQYF. The DNA for the CDR3 is TGTGCCAGTAGTATAAACCCCTCGGACTCGCGGGAGACCCAGTACTTC.

This chain connects TRBV7-9 to TRBJ2-3; 7 nucleotides agree with TRBD1. The length of the CDR3 is 16 residues. Germline V gene lookup returns CDR1 SEHNR and CDR2 FQNEAQ (reference sequence). V lost 5 bases, J lost 1 base, and 9 bases stayed unmatched. DNA of the CDR3: TGTGCCAGCAGCACCCCGACAGGGAAGCGCACAGATACGCAGTATTTT. Translation: CASSTPTGKRTDTQYF.

This chain uses TRBV18 with TRBJ1-5; 7 positions agree with TRBD1. The CDR3 covers 15 residues. CDR1 KGHSH and CDR2 LQKENI come from the germline V gene. The V segment lost 5 bases and the J segment 9 bases; nucleotides outside the gene matches: 13. CDR3 sequence (DNA): TGTGCCAGCTCAGGGATCACAGGGGAAGGCCGGCCCCAGCATTTT. Its protein is CASSGITGEGRPQHF.

The chain has TRBV7-9 and TRBJ2-1; a possible D gene is TRBD1 (6 bases). Trimming stripped 6 bases from V and 6 bases from J, with 15 bases between. The germline V gene has CDR1 SEHNR and CDR2 FQNEAQ (reference sequence). The CDR3 is 14 amino acids. The CDR3 loop reads CASSFRGAGNEQFF. For the CDR3, the DNA is TGTGCCAGCAGTTTCAGGGGCGCCGGCAATGAGCAGTTCTTC.

The genes are TRBV25-1 and TRBJ1-1; 10 bases map to TRBD1. The CDR3 consists of 16 residues. CDR1 and CDR2 from the germline V gene are MGHDK and SYGVNS. The V segment lost 4 bases and the J segment 9 bases; nucleotides outside the gene matches: 14. The DNA for the CDR3 is TGTGCCAGCAGTGCTCCGGGACAGGGGTTGGATGGGCAAGCTTTCTTT. Protein product: CASSAPGQGLDGQAFF.

The J gene is TRBJ2-7, the V gene TRBV7-8; 9 nucleotides agree with TRBD2. Trimming at V came to 7 bases and at J to 2 bases, leaving 9 bases not matched to a gene. This CDR3 has 15 amino acids. Germline assignment: CDR1 SGHVS and CDR2 FQNEAQ. CDR3: CASTRGAGGPYEQYF. The CDR3 region has the DNA TGTGCCAGCACGAGGGGAGCGGGAGGTCCCTACGAGCAGTACTTC.

This chain connects TRBV5-8 to TRBJ1-1, with D unresolved. CDR3 size: 14 residues. With 4 bases removed from V and 5 bases from J, the gap between germline ends came to 15 bases. Germline-derived CDR1 and CDR2 are SGHTS and YDEGEE. The CDR3 protein is CASSHSTLRTEAFF. CDR3 DNA: TGTGCCAGCAGCCACAGCACGCTGAGAACTGAAGCTTTCTTT.

This chain links TRBV6-5 with TRBJ2-7, with D perhaps given as TRBD1 or TRBD2 (5 bases each). The germline V gene has CDR1 MNHEY and CDR2 SVGAGI. This CDR3 comprises 14 residues. V dropped 5 bases and J dropped 6 bases, with 17 bases sitting between them. CDR3 bases: TGTGCCAGCAGTCGGACGGGGCCTTTGGTCGAGCAGTACTTC. Protein: CASSRTGPLVEQYF.

The chain combines TRBV2 with TRBJ1-1, with D uncertain. The CDR3 is 13 residues long. V was pared by 9 bases and J by 1 base, with 12 bases between. CDR1 SNHLY and CDR2 FYNNEI come from the germline V gene. Here the CDR3 reads CASSGLWNTEAFF. The CDR3 nucleotides are TGTGCCAGTTCCGGGCTATGGAACACTGAAGCTTTCTTT. Looking up the rest from reference TRBV2 and TRBJ1-1 gives the full variable domain: EPEVTQTPSHQVTQMGQEVILRCVPISNHLYFYWYRQILGQKVEFLVSFYNNEISEKSEIFDDQFSVERPDGSNFTLKIRSTKLEDSAMYFCASSGLWNTEAFFGQGTRLTVV.

CDR3 nucleotides: TGCGCCAGCAGCTTGGAGGGACTAGCGGGTTTTAGTGGCACCGGGGAGCTGTTTTTT. Translating it yields CASSLEGLAGFSGTGELFF. The chain uses TRBV5-1 and TRBJ2-2; TRBD2 agrees at 12 bases. CDR1 is SGHRS and CDR2 is YFSETQ in the germline V gene. This CDR3 has 19 residues. V shed 0 bases, J shed 4 bases, and the junction held 10 bases outside the gene matches.

The chain uses TRBV5-4 and TRBJ2-7; 15 bases agree with TRBD2. J lost 2 bases, V lost 4 bases, and 7 bases had no gene match. Germline V lookup: CDR1 SGHNT, CDR2 YYREEE (reference sequence). The CDR3 length is 17 residues. DNA of the CDR3: TGTGCCAGCAGCCACGGACTAGCGGGAGGGAAAGCCTACGAGCAGTACTTC. It specifies CASSHGLAGGKAYEQYF.

The V call is TRBV9, the J call TRBJ1-1, with 9 bases fitting TRBD1. The CDR3 covers 13 residues. Germline V gene sequence: CDR1 SGDLS, CDR2 YYNGEE. V lost 4 bases and J lost 4; bases outside the gene matches: 2. CDR3 sequence reads: CASSRDRVTEAFF. The CDR3 DNA reads TGTGCCAGCAGCCGGGACAGGGTCACTGAAGCTTTCTTT.

J is TRBJ2-2 and V is TRBV4-2; TRBD2 aligns across 11 bases. Germline trimming cut 4 bases from V and 3 bases from J; bases unmatched to any gene: 13. Germline assignment: CDR1 LGHNA and CDR2 YNFKEQ. This CDR3 region has 19 residues. Here the CDR3 reads CASSPRRPTSGSDTGELFF. In DNA form, the CDR3 reads TGTGCCAGCAGCCCCAGACGACCCACTAGCGGGAGCGACACCGGGGAGCTGTTTTTT.

The CDR3 loop reads CATSREGGSGELFF. The CDR3 DNA follows: TGTGCCACCAGCAGAGAAGGGGGCTCCGGGGAGCTGTTTTTT. The rearrangement uses TRBV15 and TRBJ2-2, with TRBD1 identical over 7 bases. Germline trimming cut 0 bases from V and 6 bases from J; bases unmatched to any gene: 1. The CDR3 is 14 amino acids. CDR1 is LNHNV and CDR2 is YYDKDF in the germline V gene (reference sequence).

The chain joins TRBV5-1 to TRBJ2-7; 11 bases fit TRBD2. The V gene end was trimmed by 3 bases and the J gene end by 7 bases; junction bases not matched to a gene: 9. CDR3 length: 15 amino acids. Per germline, CDR1 SGHRS and CDR2 YFSETQ. The CDR3 region is CASSWGGLAVQEQYF. DNA of the CDR3: TGCGCCAGCAGCTGGGGGGGACTAGCGGTCCAGGAGCAGTACTTC. Full variable domain (missing parts from reference TRBV5-1 and TRBJ2-7): KAGVTQTPRYLIKTRGQQVTLSCSPISGHRSVSWYQQTPGQGLQFLFEYFSETQRNKGNFPGRFSGRQFSNSRSEMNVSTLELGDSALYLCASSWGGLAVQEQYFGPGTRLTVT.

The rearrangement uses TRBV12-5 and TRBJ1-6; possible D gene TRBD1, 5 bases. The V end lost 5 bases, the J end lost 3 bases, and 17 bases lay between the germline ends. The CDR3 length is 17 residues. Germline V CDR1 and CDR2: LGHNT, FRNRAP. In DNA, the CDR3 is TGTGCTAGTGGTCTCTTCGAGGGCAGGGTCTATAATTCACCCCTCCACTTT. Its translation: CASGLFEGRVYNSPLHF.

V usage is TRBV7-2 and J usage is TRBJ1-6; 8 bases are shared with TRBD1. V lost 4 bases, J lost 7 bases, and 6 bases stayed unmatched. Per germline, CDR1 SGHTA and CDR2 FQGNSA. CDR3 length equals 15 residues. CDR3 in amino acids: CASSSQGAGNSPLHF. For the CDR3, the DNA is TGTGCCAGCAGCTCGCAGGGGGCAGGGAATTCACCCCTCCACTTT.

The chain joins TRBV6-5 to TRBJ2-7, with D maybe TRBD2 (5 bases). This CDR3 spans 14 amino acids. Germline V CDR1 and CDR2: MNHEY, SVGAGI. V lost 2 bases, J lost 0 bases, and 8 bases lay in between. DNA for the CDR3: TGTGCCAGCAGTTACGGGCGGGCCTCCTACGAGCAGTACTTC. This translates into CASSYGRASYEQYF.

This chain uses TRBV5-1 with TRBJ1-4; no reliable D call. V was clipped by 1 base and J by 0 bases, with 19 bases between them. Germline CDR1 and CDR2: SGHRS and YFSETQ. There are 19 residues in the CDR3. The CDR3 nucleotides are TGCGCCAGCAGCTTGTTAGGCGCAGAGCTCGGGGCAACTAATGAAAAACTGTTTTTT. Translating gives CASSLLGAELGATNEKLFF.

CDR3 protein: CASSLRDRGTGEQFF. CDR3 DNA sequence: TGTGCCAGCAGCCTCCGGGACAGGGGAACCGGTGAGCAGTTCTTC. The genes are TRBV11-3 and TRBJ2-1, with TRBD1 matching 10 bases. The V gene's germline CDR1 is SGHNT and CDR2 YENEEA. J was trimmed by 9 bases and V by 5 bases; bases with no gene match: 10. The CDR3 has 15 amino acids.

V and J are TRBV27 and TRBJ1-1; D is possibly TRBD1 (6 bases). This CDR3 region has 14 residues. Trimming shortened V by 6 bases and J by 4 bases, and 15 bases separated the two germline ends. Germline V gene sequence: CDR1 MNHEY, CDR2 SMNVEV (reference sequence). This chain's CDR3 is CASSYNRDRTEAFF. DNA of the CDR3: TGTGCCAGCAGCTACAACAGGGATCGCACTGAAGCTTTCTTT.